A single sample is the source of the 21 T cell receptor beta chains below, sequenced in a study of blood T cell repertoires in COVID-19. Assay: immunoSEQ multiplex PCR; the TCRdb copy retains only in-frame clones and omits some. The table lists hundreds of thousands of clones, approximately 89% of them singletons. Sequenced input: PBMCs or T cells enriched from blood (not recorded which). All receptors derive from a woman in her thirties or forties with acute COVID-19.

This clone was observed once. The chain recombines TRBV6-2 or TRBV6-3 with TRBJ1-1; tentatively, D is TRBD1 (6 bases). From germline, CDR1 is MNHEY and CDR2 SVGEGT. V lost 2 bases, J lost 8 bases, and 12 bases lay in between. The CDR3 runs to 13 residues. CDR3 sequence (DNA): TGTGCCAGCAGTTACGCGGGGGGCAGAGAAGCTTTCTTT. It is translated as CASSYAGGREAFF.

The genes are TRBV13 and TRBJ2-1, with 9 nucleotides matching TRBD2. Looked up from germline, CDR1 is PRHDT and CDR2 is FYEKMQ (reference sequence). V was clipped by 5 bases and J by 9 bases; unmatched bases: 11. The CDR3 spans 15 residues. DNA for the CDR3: TGTGCCAGCAGCATAACTAGCGGGCGTTATAGTGAGCAGTTCTTC. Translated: CASSITSGRYSEQFF. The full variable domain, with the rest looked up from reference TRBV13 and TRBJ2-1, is AAGVIQSPRHLIKEKRETATLKCYPIPRHDTVYWYQQGPGQDPQFLISFYEKMQSDKGSIPDRFSAQQFSDYHSELNMSSLELGDSALYFCASSITSGRYSEQFFGPGTRLTVL.

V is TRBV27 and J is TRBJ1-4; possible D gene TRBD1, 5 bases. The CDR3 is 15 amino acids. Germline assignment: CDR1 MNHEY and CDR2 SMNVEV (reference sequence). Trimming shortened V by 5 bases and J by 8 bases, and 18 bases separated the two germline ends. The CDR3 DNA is TGTGCCAGCAGTCTAACCCGCGGGACCGCAGAAAAACTGTTTTTT. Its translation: CASSLTRGTAEKLFF. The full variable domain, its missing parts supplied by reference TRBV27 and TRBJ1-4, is EAQVTQNPRYLITVTGKKLTVTCSQNMNHEYMSWYRQDPGLGLRQIYYSMNVEVTDKGDVPEGYKVSRKEKRNFPLILESPSPNQTSLYFCASSLTRGTAEKLFFGSGTQLSVL.

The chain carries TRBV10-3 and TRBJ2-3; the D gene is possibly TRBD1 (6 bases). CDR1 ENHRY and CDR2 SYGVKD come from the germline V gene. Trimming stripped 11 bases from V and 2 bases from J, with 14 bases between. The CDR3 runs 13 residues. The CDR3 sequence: CAVTGQNTDTQYF. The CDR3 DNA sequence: TGTGCCGTCACAGGACAGAACACAGATACGCAGTATTTT.

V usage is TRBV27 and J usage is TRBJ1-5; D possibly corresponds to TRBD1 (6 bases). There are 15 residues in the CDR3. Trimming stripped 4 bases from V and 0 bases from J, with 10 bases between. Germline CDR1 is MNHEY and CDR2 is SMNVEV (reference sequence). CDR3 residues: CASSWSGASNQPQHF. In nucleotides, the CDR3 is TGTGCCAGCAGTTGGTCAGGGGCTAGCAATCAGCCCCAGCATTTT.

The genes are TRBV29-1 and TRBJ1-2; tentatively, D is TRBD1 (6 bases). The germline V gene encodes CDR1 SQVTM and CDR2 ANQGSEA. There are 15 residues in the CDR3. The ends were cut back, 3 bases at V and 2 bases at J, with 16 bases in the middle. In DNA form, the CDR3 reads TGCAGCGTTGACTTCGGACAGATCTCCAACTATGGCTACACCTTC. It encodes CSVDFGQISNYGYTF.

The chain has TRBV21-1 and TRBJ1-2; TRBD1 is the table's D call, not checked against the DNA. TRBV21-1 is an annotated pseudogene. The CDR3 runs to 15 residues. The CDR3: CASSKYTGGWYGYTF. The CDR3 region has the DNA TGTGCCAGCAGCAAATACACAGGGGGCTGGTATGGCTACACCTTC.

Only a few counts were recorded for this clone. CDR3 DNA sequence: TGTGCCAGCTCACCCAGGGGCTACGAGCAGTACTTC. Amino acid sequence: CASSPRGYEQYF. The gene calls are TRBV18 and TRBJ2-7; D possibly corresponds to TRBD1 (6 bases). Germline V gene data show CDR1 as KGHSH and CDR2 as LQKENI. The V end was cut by 3 bases, the J end by 3 bases, with 6 bases between. This CDR3 spans 12 amino acids.

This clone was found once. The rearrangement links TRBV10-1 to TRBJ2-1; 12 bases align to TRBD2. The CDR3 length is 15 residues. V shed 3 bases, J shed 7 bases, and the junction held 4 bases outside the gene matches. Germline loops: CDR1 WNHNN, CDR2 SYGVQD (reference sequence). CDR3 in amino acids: CASSDGLAGPNEQFF. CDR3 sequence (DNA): TGCGCCAGCAGTGATGGACTAGCGGGACCGAATGAGCAGTTCTTC.

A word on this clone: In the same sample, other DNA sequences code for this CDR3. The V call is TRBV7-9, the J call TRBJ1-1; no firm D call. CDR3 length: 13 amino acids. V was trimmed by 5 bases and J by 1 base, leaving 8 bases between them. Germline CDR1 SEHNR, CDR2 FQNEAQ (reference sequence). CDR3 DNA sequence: TGTGCCAGCAGCCGTACGGGGAACACTGAAGCTTTCTTT. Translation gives CASSRTGNTEAFF.

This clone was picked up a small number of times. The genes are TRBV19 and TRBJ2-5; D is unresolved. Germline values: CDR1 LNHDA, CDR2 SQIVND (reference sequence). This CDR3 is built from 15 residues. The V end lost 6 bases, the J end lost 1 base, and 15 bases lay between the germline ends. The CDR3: CASSPLFFPQETQYF. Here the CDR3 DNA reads TGTGCCAGTAGCCCTCTGTTTTTTCCCCAAGAGACCCAGTACTTC.

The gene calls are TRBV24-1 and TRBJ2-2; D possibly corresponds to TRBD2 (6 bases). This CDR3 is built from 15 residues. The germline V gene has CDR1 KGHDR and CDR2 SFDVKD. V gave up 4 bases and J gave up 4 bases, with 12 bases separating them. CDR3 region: CATSDAGPGTGELFF. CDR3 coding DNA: TGTGCCACCAGTGACGCGGGACCAGGCACCGGGGAGCTGTTTTTT.

CDR3: CASSFPLSTGGLTDTQYF. The CDR3 bases are TGTGCCAGCAGTTTCCCTTTGTCCACGGGAGGGCTCACAGATACGCAGTATTTT. The chain couples TRBV28 to TRBJ2-3; 8 bases agree with TRBD2. Looked up from germline, CDR1 is MDHEN and CDR2 is SYDVKM. J lost 2 bases, V lost 3 bases, and 13 bases had no gene match. The CDR3 is 18 residues long.

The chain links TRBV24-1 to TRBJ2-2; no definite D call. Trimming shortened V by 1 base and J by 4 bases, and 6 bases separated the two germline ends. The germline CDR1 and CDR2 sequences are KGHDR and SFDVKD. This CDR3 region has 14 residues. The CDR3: CATSDFGSTGELFF. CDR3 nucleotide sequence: TGTGCCACCAGTGATTTTGGCAGCACCGGGGAGCTGTTTTTT.

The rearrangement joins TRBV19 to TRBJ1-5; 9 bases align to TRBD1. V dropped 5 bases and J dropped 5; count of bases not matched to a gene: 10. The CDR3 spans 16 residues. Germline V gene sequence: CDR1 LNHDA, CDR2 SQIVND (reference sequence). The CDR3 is CASSRQRDRDDQPQHF. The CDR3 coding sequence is TGTGCCAGTAGTCGCCAACGGGACAGGGACGATCAGCCCCAGCATTTT.

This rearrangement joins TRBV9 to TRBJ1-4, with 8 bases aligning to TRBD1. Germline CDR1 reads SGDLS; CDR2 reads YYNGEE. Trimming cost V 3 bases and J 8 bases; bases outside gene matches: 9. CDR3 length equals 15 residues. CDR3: CASSAIGQGREKLFF. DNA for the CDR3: TGTGCCAGCAGCGCAATCGGACAGGGTCGGGAAAAACTGTTTTTT.

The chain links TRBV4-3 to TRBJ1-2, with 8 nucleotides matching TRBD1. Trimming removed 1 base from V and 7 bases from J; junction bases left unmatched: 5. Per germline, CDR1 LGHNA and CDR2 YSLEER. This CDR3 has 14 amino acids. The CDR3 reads CASSQGQGPAGYTF. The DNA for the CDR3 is TGCGCCAGCAGCCAAGGACAGGGGCCGGCTGGCTACACCTTC.

The CDR3 DNA reads TGCGCCAGCAGCTTTGGTGTCAGTTACTATGGCTACACCTTC. Translating gives CASSFGVSYYGYTF. This chain connects TRBV5-1 to TRBJ1-2; D gene ambiguous. V was trimmed by 2 bases and J by 3 bases, leaving 11 bases between them. Per the germline V gene, CDR1 is SGHRS and CDR2 is YFSETQ. CDR3 size: 14 residues.

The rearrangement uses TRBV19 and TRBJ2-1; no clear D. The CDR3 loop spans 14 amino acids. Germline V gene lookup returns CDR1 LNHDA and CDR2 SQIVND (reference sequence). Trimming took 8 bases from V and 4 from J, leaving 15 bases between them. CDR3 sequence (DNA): TGTGCCAGTTCTAAACAGAATACGTACAATGAGCAGTTCTTC. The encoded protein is CASSKQNTYNEQFF. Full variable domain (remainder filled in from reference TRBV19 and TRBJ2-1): DGGITQSPKYLFRKEGQNVTLSCEQNLNHDAMYWYRQDPGQGLRLIYYSQIVNDFQKGDIAEGYSVSREKKESFPLTVTSAQKNPTAFYLCASSKQNTYNEQFFGPGTRLTVL.

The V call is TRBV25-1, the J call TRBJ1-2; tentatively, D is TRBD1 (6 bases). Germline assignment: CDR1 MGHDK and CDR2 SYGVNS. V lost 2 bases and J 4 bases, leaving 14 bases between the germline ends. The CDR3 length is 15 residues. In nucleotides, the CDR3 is TGTGCCAGCAGTGAAAACAGGGAGAGTAGCTATGGCTACACCTTC. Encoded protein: CASSENRESSYGYTF.

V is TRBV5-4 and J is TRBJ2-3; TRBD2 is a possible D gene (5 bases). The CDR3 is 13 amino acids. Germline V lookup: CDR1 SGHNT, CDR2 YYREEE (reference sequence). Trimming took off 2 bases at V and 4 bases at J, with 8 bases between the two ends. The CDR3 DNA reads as TGTGCCAGCAGCTTCCCCGGGGCAGATACGCAGTATTTT. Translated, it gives CASSFPGADTQYF.